The clone carrying this T cell receptor beta chain was seen a handful of times. Its specificity is not known. At the DNA level, this CDR3 is encoded by other sequences in the same sample as well. Evenly divided among several immunoSEQ plates was the genomic DNA of each subset. Only in-frame clones appear in the TCRdb table, and some are missing; sequencing was by immunoSEQ multiplex PCR. The sample yields about 730,000 clones, around 70% seen once. This entry is derived from a study of shared clonotypes between healthy human individuals. Study-level results: Represented genetic and exposure-history diversity was restricted by having few donors.

The sample was memory CD4+ T cells sorted from blood. The subset is: CD45RA-negative fraction. This clonotype was sampled from a woman under 40 in good health.

The DNA of the CDR3 is TGCAGCGTTGCCCCGGGTAATGAGCAGTTCTTC. Its protein is CSVAPGNEQFF. The rearrangement links TRBV29-1 to TRBJ2-1, with D unresolved. V lost 4 bases, J lost 7 bases, and 8 bases lay in between. CDR3 size: 11 residues. Germline lookup yields CDR1 SQVTM and CDR2 ANQGSEA.